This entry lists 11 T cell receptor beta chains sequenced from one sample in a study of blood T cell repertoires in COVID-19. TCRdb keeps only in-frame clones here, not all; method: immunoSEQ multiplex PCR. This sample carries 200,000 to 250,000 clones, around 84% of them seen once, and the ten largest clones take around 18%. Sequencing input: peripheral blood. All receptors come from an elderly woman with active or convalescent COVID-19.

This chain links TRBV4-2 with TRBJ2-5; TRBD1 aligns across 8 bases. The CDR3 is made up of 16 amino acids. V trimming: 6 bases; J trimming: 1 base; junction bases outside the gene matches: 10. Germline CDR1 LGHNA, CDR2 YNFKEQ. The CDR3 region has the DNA TGTGCCAGCAGGCAGGGATGGACAGGGATCCAAGAGACCCAGTACTTC. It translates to CASRQGWTGIQETQYF.

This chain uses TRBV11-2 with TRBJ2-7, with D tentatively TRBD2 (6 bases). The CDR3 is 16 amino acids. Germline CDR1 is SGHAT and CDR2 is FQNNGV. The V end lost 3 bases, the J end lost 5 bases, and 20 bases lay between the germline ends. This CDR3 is CASSLVGSASPNEQYF. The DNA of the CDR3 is TGTGCCAGCAGCTTGGTCGGGAGCGCCTCCCCCAACGAGCAGTACTTC.

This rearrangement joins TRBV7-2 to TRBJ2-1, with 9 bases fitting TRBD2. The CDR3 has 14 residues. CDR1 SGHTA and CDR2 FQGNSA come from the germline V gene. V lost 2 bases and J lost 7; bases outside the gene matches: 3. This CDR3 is CASSLLAGENEQFF. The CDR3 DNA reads TGTGCCAGCAGCTTATTAGCGGGAGAAAATGAGCAGTTCTTC.

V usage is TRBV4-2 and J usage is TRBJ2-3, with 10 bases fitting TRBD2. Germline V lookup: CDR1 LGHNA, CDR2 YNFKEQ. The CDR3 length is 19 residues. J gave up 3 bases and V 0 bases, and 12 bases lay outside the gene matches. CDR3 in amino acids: CASSQEPRLAGVGTDTQYF. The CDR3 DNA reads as TGTGCCAGCAGCCAAGAACCCCGCCTAGCGGGAGTTGGGACAGATACGCAGTATTTT.

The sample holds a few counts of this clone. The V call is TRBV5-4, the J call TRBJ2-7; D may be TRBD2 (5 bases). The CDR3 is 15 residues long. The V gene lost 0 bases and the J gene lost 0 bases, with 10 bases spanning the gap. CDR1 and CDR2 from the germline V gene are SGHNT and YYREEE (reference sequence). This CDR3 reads CASSLGGIPSYEQYF. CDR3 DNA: TGTGCCAGCAGCTTGGGAGGGATTCCCTCCTACGAGCAGTACTTC.

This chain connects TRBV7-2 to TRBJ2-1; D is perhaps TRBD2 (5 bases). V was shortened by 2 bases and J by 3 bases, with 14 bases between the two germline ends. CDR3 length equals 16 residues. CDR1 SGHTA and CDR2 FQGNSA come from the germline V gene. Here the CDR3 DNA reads TGTGCCAGCAGCTTAAGACCCTTAGCGATCTACAATGAGCAGTTCTTC. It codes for CASSLRPLAIYNEQFF.

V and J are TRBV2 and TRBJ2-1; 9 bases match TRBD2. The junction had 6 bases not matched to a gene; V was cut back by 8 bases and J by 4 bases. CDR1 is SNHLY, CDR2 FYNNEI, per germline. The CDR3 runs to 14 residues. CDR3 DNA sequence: TGTGCCAGCTTAGAGCGGGGGGCGTACAATGAGCAGTTCTTC. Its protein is CASLERGAYNEQFF.

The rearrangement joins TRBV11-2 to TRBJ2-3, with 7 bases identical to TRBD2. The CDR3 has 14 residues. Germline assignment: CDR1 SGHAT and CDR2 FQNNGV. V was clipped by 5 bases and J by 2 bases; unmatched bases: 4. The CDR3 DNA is TGTGCCAGCAGCACAAGCGGGATCACAGATACGCAGTATTTT. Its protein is CASSTSGITDTQYF.

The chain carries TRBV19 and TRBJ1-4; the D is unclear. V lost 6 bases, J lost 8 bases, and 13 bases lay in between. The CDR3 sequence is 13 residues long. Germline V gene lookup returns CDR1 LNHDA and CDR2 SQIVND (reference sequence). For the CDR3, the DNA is TGTGCCAGTAGCCGTCGAGAAGTCGAAAAACTGTTTTTT. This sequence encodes CASSRREVEKLFF.

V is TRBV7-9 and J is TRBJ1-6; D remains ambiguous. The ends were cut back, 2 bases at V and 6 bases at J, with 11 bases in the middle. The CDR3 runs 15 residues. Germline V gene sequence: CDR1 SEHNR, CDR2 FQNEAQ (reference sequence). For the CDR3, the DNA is TGTGCCAGCAGCTTAAGTAGGCAGGCTAATTCACCCCTCCACTTT. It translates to CASSLSRQANSPLHF. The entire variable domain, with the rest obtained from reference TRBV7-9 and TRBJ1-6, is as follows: DTGVSQNPRHKITKRGQNVTFRCDPISEHNRLYWYRQTLGQGPEFLTYFQNEAQLEKSRLLSDRFSAERPKGSFSTLEIQRTEQGDSAMYLCASSLSRQANSPLHFGNGTRLTVT.

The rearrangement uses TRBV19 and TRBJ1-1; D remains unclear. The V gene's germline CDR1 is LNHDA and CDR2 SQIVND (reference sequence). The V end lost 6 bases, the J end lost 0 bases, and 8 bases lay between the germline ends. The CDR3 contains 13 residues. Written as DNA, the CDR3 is TGTGCCAGTAGCAGCCAGGTGAACACTGAAGCTTTCTTT. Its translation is CASSSQVNTEAFF.